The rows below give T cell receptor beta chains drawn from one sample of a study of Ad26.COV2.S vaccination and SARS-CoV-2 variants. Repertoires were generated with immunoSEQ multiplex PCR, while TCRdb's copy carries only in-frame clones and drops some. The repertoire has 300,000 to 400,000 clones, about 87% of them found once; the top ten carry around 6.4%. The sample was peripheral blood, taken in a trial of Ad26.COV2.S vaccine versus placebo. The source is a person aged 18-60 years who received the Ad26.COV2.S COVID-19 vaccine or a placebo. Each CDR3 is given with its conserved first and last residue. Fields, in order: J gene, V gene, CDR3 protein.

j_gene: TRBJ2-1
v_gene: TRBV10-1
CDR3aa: CASTARDSYYNEQFF

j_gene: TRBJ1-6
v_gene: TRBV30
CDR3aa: CAWSETGSVSPLHF

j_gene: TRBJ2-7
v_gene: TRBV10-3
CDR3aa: CAISESTSVDEQYF

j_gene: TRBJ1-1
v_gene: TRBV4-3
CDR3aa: CASSRPPGTEAFF

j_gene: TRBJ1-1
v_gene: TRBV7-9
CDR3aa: CASSEGDRGTEAFF

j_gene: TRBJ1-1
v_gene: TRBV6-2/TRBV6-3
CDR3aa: CASSLLLFTEAFF

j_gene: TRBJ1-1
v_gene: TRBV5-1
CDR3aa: CASSLEAGMNTEAFF

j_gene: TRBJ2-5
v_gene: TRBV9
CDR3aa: CASSALPGSNQETQYF

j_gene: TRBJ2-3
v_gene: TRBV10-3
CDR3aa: CAISRDRGTDTQYF

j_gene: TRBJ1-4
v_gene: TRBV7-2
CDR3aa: CASGQGNEKLFF